This TCR beta chain was sequenced for a study of blood T cells in healthy people across ages. The CDR3 consists of 17 residues. CDR1 and CDR2 (germline): ENHRY, SYGVKD. J lost 1 base, V lost 3 bases, and 7 bases had no gene match. The second PCR ran roughly 6 to 11 cycles with a sample-barcoded 5' primer and J-beta primers. One entry per CDR3 protein results from TCRdb running MiXCR on the 5' RACE reads. The sample holds around 500,000 distinct CDR3 sequences, around 27% seen once. These data were likewise used in another study, on T cells of mothers and their children. That source reports: Thymic selection, a shaping force on TCR recombination output, acts similarly in related and unrelated pairs.

This sequence joins TRBV10-3 and TRBJ2-1; 9 bases map to TRBD2. The sequenced sample was blood. The receptor comes from a boy between 2 and 10 years old in good health. CDR3: CAISDRTSDKSYNEQFF. The DNA of the CDR3 is TGTGCCATCAGTGACAGGACTAGCGATAAGTCCTACAATGAGCAGTTCTTC.